A single sample is the source of the 21 T cell receptor beta chains below, sequenced in a study of CD8 T cells in Susac syndrome (dated by TCRdb to the late 2010s). Preparation of the library involved the immunoSEQ multiplex PCR assay. RNA was extracted with the RNeasy kit and about 0.5 to 1 ug was reverse transcribed using random hexamers. TCRdb handled the public reads itself, with Q25 trimming in fastp and clone calling in MiXCR, and kept productive beta chains. CDR3 protein duplicates are merged, each entry listing the most common genes and DNA. This sample holds about 250,000 distinct CDR3 sequences; around 93% were observed only once. Around 0.07% of the sample is in the top ten clones. Sequencing input: CD4+ T cells from PBMCs. These receptor sequences come from a human donor with multiple sclerosis.

The rearrangement uses TRBV4-2 and TRBJ2-7; no clear D gene. The CDR3 runs to 16 residues. Germline values: CDR1 LGHNA, CDR2 YNFKEQ. Trimming removed 1 base from V and 2 bases from J, with 15 bases in between. The CDR3 nucleotides are TGTGCCAGCAGCCAAGTAGCCGCCAGACGAACCTACGAGCAGTACTTC. This gives the protein CASSQVAARRTYEQYF.

This sequence joins TRBV7-8 and TRBJ2-3; no reliable D call. The CDR3 contains 13 residues. Between the trimmed V and J ends, which lost 6 bases and 0 bases, there was a span of 7 bases. Germline V gene sequence: CDR1 SGHVS, CDR2 FQNEAQ. The CDR3 protein is CASRAPSTDTQYF. The CDR3 region has the DNA TGTGCCAGCAGGGCACCTAGCACAGATACGCAGTATTTT. The variable domain in full, completed from reference TRBV7-8 and TRBJ2-3, reads GAGVSQSPRYKVAKRGQDVALRCDPISGHVSLFWYQQALGQGPEFLTYFQNEAQLDKSGLPSDRFFAERPEGSVSTLKIQRTQQEDSAVYLCASRAPSTDTQYFGPGTRLTVL.

The chain is built from TRBV6-2 or TRBV6-3 and TRBJ1-3, with TRBD1 as a possible D gene (5 bases). V was pared by 6 bases and J by 0 bases, with 15 bases between. Germline lookup yields CDR1 MNHEY and CDR2 SVGEGT. The CDR3 is made up of 16 amino acids. This CDR3 is CASRPLDRRSGNTIYF. Here the CDR3 DNA reads TGTGCCAGCAGGCCACTTGACAGACGCTCTGGAAACACCATATATTTT.

The chain recombines TRBV29-1 with TRBJ1-1; D is possibly TRBD1 (5 bases). CDR1 is SQVTM, CDR2 ANQGSEA, per germline. V lost 4 bases and J 2 bases, leaving 17 bases between the germline ends. There are 15 residues in the CDR3. The CDR3 coding sequence is TGCAGCGTTGGGGGCAGAAATATCCTAAACACTGAAGCTTTCTTT. Residues: CSVGGRNILNTEAFF.

V gene TRBV7-9 combines with J gene TRBJ1-1; 9 nucleotides align to TRBD1. The germline gives CDR1 SEHNR, CDR2 FQNEAQ (reference sequence). The CDR3 consists of 14 residues. After removal of 4 bases from V and 5 bases from J, the junction contained 5 bases not matched to a gene. The CDR3 protein is CASSSTGGRTEAFF. CDR3 bases: TGTGCCAGCAGCTCCACAGGGGGCAGAACTGAAGCTTTCTTT.

The gene calls are TRBV3-1 and TRBJ2-1; 10 nucleotides agree with TRBD2. Germline CDR1 LGHDT, CDR2 YNNKEL (reference sequence). V lost 1 base, J lost 9 bases, and 9 bases stayed unmatched. The CDR3 spans 16 residues. The CDR3 DNA is TGTGCCAGCAGCCAAGGAGGTAGCGGGGGGCGGGGTGAGCAGTTCTTC. This encodes CASSQGGSGGRGEQFF.

The chain joins TRBV20-1 to TRBJ1-1; D gene unclear. V lost 5 bases to trimming and J lost 1 base, with 11 bases between them. Germline V gene lookup returns CDR1 DFQATT and CDR2 SNEGSKA (reference sequence). This CDR3 contains 13 residues. The CDR3, as DNA: TGCAGTGCTCCCGGGAGGACGAACACTGAAGCTTTCTTT. Amino acid sequence: CSAPGRTNTEAFF.

The table lists this clonotype with a count of one. The chain employs TRBV5-1 and TRBJ2-6, with no clear D. V was pared by 6 bases and J by 0 bases, with 7 bases between. Germline V CDR1 and CDR2: SGHRS, YFSETQ. The CDR3 consists of 14 residues. The CDR3 region has the DNA TGCGCCAGCAAAACAAACTCTGGGGCCAACGTCCTGACTTTC. Translated, it gives CASKTNSGANVLTF.

The chain couples TRBV5-6 to TRBJ1-4; tentative D call: TRBD1 (6 bases). V was cut by 4 bases and J by 7 bases, with 14 bases left in between. CDR1 is SGHDT and CDR2 is YYEEEE in the germline V gene. The CDR3 runs 14 residues. In nucleotides, the CDR3 is TGTGCCAGCAGCCTGGGGGGGGCCGGTGAAAAACTGTTTTTT. Protein sequence: CASSLGGAGEKLFF.

J is TRBJ2-1 and V is TRBV24-1; a weak D match, TRBD1 (6 bases). V was clipped by 9 bases and J by 1 base, with 12 bases between them. Germline CDR1 is KGHDR and CDR2 is SFDVKD. CDR3 length: 14 amino acids. The CDR3 nucleotides are TGTGCCACCCAAGGACAGCAGTCCTACAATGAGCAGTTCTTC. Encoded protein: CATQGQQSYNEQFF.

The gene calls are TRBV2 and TRBJ1-5; TRBD1 is a possible D gene (5 bases). This CDR3 has 16 residues. Germline CDR1 is SNHLY and CDR2 is FYNNEI. With 1 base removed from V and 5 bases from J, the gap between germline ends came to 15 bases. This chain's CDR3 is CASSEGQGGLDQPQHF. The CDR3 DNA sequence: TGTGCCAGCAGTGAAGGCCAGGGAGGCTTGGATCAGCCCCAGCATTTT.

This sequence joins TRBV28 and TRBJ2-6, with D possibly being TRBD1 (5 bases). CDR1 and CDR2 from the germline V gene are MDHEN and SYDVKM. The CDR3 spans 14 residues. The V end lost 7 bases, the J end lost 3 bases, and 10 bases lay between the germline ends. The CDR3 sequence: CASTQGGGANVLTF. The CDR3, as DNA: TGTGCCAGCACCCAGGGTGGTGGGGCCAACGTCCTGACTTTC.

The chain has TRBV5-1 and TRBJ2-3; D might be TRBD2 (6 bases). V was cut by 2 bases and J by 5 bases, with 12 bases left in between. Germline assignment: CDR1 SGHRS and CDR2 YFSETQ. The length of the CDR3 is 14 residues. The CDR3 DNA follows: TGCGCCAGCAGCTTATGGCGGGAAAGAGATACGCAGTATTTT. Protein: CASSLWRERDTQYF.

The chain employs TRBV20-1 and TRBJ2-5; 9 bases align to TRBD1. V gave up 1 base and J gave up 3 bases; unmatched junction bases: 0. Germline CDR1 and CDR2: DFQATT and SNEGSKA (reference sequence). The CDR3 contains 13 residues. CDR3 bases: TGCAGTGCTAGAGGGGACAGGGAAGAGACCCAGTACTTC. It is translated as CSARGDREETQYF.

The CDR3 region is CASSPPGTGNTGYTF. Here the CDR3 DNA reads TGTGCCAGCAGCCCTCCCGGGACAGGGAATACTGGCTACACCTTC. The chain couples TRBV27 to TRBJ1-2; 9 bases fit TRBD1. The CDR3 loop spans 15 amino acids. Germline assignment: CDR1 MNHEY and CDR2 SMNVEV (reference sequence). The J segment lost 7 bases and the V segment lost 6 bases, leaving 12 bases of the junction unmatched.

This chain uses TRBV7-2 with TRBJ1-5; D might be TRBD1 (5 bases). The CDR3 loop spans 14 amino acids. Germline CDR1 reads SGHTA; CDR2 reads FQGNSA. Trimming took off 3 bases at V and 4 bases at J, with 10 bases between the two ends. CDR3 region: CASSFRGANQPQHF. In DNA, the CDR3 is TGTGCCAGCAGCTTCAGAGGGGCAAATCAGCCCCAGCATTTT.

The genes are TRBV9 and TRBJ2-4, with 8 positions matching TRBD2. The junction had 8 bases not matched to a gene; V was cut back by 4 bases and J by 8 bases. Germline CDR1 and CDR2: SGDLS and YYNGEE. The CDR3 is made up of 14 amino acids. The CDR3 DNA is TGTGCCAGCAGCACCGCGGGGGGTCGGGACATTCAGTACTTC. It specifies CASSTAGGRDIQYF.

V and J are TRBV30 and TRBJ2-4; tentatively, D is TRBD1 (5 bases). There are 15 residues in the CDR3. Germline V CDR1 and CDR2: GTSNPN, SVGIG (reference sequence). Trimming cost V 2 bases and J 0 bases, with 11 bases left between them. This chain's CDR3 is CAWSPDSLAKNIQYF. CDR3 in DNA: TGTGCCTGGAGTCCAGACAGTCTAGCCAAAAACATTCAGTACTTC.

V and J are TRBV3-1 and TRBJ2-7; tentatively, D is TRBD1 (5 bases). V shed 4 bases and J shed 1 base, with 14 bases lying between them. Germline lookup yields CDR1 LGHDT and CDR2 YNNKEL (reference sequence). The CDR3 spans 15 residues. CDR3 sequence: CASSLSGQRSYEQYV. The DNA of the CDR3 is TGTGCCAGCAGCCTGAGTGGACAAAGATCCTACGAGCAGTACGTC.

V gene TRBV27 combines with J gene TRBJ1-1; a possible D gene is TRBD1 (5 bases). Germline CDR1 and CDR2: MNHEY and SMNVEV (reference sequence). V was shortened by 0 bases and J by 4 bases, with 18 bases between the two germline ends. The CDR3 covers 17 residues. CDR3 DNA: TGTGCCAGCAGTTTATCGAACCTTCTAGGGAGGGGCACTGAAGCTTTCTTT. Protein sequence: CASSLSNLLGRGTEAFF.

This chain uses TRBV6-1 with TRBJ2-7; 8 bases are shared with TRBD1. This CDR3 region has 14 residues. Germline V gene data show CDR1 as MNHNS and CDR2 as SASEGT. The V and J ends lost 7 bases and 4 bases, in that order; junction bases with no gene match: 9. The CDR3 region is CASKRDRGGYEQYF. The CDR3 DNA sequence: TGTGCCAGCAAAAGAGACAGGGGAGGTTACGAGCAGTACTTC.